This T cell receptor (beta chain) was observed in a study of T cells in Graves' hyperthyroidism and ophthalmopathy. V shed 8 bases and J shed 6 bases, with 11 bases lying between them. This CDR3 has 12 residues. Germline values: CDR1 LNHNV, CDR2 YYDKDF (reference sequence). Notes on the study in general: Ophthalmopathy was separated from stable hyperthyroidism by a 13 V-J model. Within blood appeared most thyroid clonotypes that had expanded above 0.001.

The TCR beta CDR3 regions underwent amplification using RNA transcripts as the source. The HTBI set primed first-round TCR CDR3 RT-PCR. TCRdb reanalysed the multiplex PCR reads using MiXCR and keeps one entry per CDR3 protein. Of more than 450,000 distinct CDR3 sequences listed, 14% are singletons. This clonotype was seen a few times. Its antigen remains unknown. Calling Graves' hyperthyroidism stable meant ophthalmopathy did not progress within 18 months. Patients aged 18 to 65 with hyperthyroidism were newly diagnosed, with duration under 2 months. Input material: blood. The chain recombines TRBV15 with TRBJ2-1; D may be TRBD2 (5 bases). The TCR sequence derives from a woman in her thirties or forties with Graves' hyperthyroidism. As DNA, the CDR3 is TGTGCCACCTCGGCGGGCCTCAATGAGCAGTTCTTC. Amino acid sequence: CATSAGLNEQFF.